This T cell receptor beta chain was obtained from a study of blood T cell repertoires in COVID-19. At the level of the study: Whether acute or convalescent, the COVID-19 samples came from the United States, Italy and Spain.

Participants came from some 23 US areas, aged about 18 to 95 years. V was cut by 0 bases and J by 0 bases, with 7 bases left in between. The CDR3 runs 15 residues. The V gene's germline CDR1 is MRHNA and CDR2 SNTAGT. A few counts support this clone. Profiling relied on immunoSEQ multiplex PCR, and the TCRdb table lists in-frame clones only, not all of them. The data contain about 200,000 clones, 65% to 90% of them seen just once; the ten biggest clones take up 3% to 4%. The receptor comes from a woman between 40 and 50 years old with acute COVID-19. This rearrangement joins TRBV6-4 to TRBJ2-3, with TRBD1 as a possible D gene (5 bases). The sequencing input was PBMCs or T cells enriched from blood (not recorded which). The CDR3 bases are TGTGCCAGCAGTGACTCCGCAGGGAGCACAGATACGCAGTATTTT. Its translation: CASSDSAGSTDTQYF.